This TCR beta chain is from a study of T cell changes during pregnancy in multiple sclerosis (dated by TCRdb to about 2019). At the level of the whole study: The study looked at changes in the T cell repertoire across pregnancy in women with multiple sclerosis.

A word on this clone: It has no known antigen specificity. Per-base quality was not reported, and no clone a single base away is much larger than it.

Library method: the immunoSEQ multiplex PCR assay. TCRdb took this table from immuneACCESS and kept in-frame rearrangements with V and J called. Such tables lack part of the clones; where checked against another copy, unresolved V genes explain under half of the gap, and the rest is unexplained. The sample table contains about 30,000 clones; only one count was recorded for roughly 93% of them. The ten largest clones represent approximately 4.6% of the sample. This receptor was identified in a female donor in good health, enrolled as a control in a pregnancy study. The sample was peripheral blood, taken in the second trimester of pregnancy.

CDR3 region: CASSQERISGNSPLHF. At the DNA level, the sequence is TGTGCCAGCAGCCAAGAGCGGATCTCTGGGAATTCACCCCTCCACTTT. The receptor chain draws on TRBV14 and TRBJ1-6, with no reliable assignment of the D segment. The junction carries 13 bases between V and J, which are trimmed by 0 bases and 7 bases respectively. As encoded in the germline V gene, CDR1 is SGHDN while CDR2 is FVKESK. From cysteine to phenylalanine, the CDR3 is 16 amino acids long. Just the 48-base CDR3 DNA is kept, in frame starting at base 1.